This T cell receptor (beta chain) was observed in a study of T cell changes during pregnancy in multiple sclerosis. This CDR3 contains 17 residues. Germline lookup yields CDR1 LGHNA and CDR2 YNFKEQ. V lost 4 bases and J 9 bases, leaving 25 bases between the germline ends. The data were produced by immunoSEQ multiplex PCR, yet TCRdb's version contains in-frame clones alone and is incomplete. In the table there are about 100,000 clones, around 92% of which are singletons. The TCR was taken from a female donor with multiple sclerosis, enrolled in a pregnancy study. The rearrangement uses TRBV4-2 and TRBJ2-1, with a possible D match to TRBD2 (6 bases). The sequencing used peripheral blood, collected after pregnancy. The CDR3 bases are TGTGCCAGCAGCCCTATGACCGGTCGGGTTTTGGGGGGTGAGCAGTTCTTC. This codes for CASSPMTGRVLGGEQFF.